The 15 T cell receptor beta chains given below trace back to one sample, sequenced in a study of cytomegalovirus exposure and HLA in healthy donors (dated by TCRdb to the late 2010s). The library was obtained by the immunoSEQ multiplex PCR assay. For the multiplex PCR, a mixture combining 60 forward primers for TCR Vbeta segments and 13 reverse primers for TCR Jbeta segments was used. As stored in TCRdb, this immuneACCESS dataset retains in-frame rearrangements with V and J assigned. A fraction of the clones does not appear; measured against another copy, unresolved V genes explain less than half of the discrepancy, and the remainder lacks a known reason. The sample's table covers over 200,000 clones. The ten largest clones represent approximately 1% of the sample. Sequencing was done on a sample of PBMCs. These receptors were obtained from a woman younger than 45 in good health and CMV-seropositive.

The chain joins TRBV15 to TRBJ2-2; perhaps TRBD2 as D (6 bases). Trimming shortened V by 0 bases and J by 2 bases, and 13 bases separated the two germline ends. The CDR3 extends over 17 amino acids. Germline lookup yields CDR1 LNHNV and CDR2 YYDKDF (reference sequence). The CDR3 reads CATSRDTLGGNTGELFF. The DNA for the CDR3 is TGTGCCACCAGCAGAGATACATTGGGGGGTAACACCGGGGAGCTGTTTTTT.

The gene calls are TRBV6-1 and TRBJ2-5, with D tentatively TRBD1 (6 bases). The germline V gene encodes CDR1 MNHNS and CDR2 SASEGT. The length of the CDR3 is 14 residues. V dropped 5 bases and J dropped 0 bases, with 10 bases sitting between them. The CDR3 DNA reads as TGTGCCAGCAGTAGGACAGAGCACCAAGAGACCCAGTACTTC. It yields the protein CASSRTEHQETQYF.

The chain is built from TRBV4-3 and TRBJ1-1; D not certain. Trimming stripped 0 bases from V and 0 bases from J, with 5 bases between. The CDR3 spans 14 residues. Looked up from germline, CDR1 is LGHNA and CDR2 is YSLEER. This CDR3 reads CASSQDFVNTEAFF. Written as DNA, the CDR3 is TGCGCCAGCAGCCAAGATTTCGTGAACACTGAAGCTTTCTTT.

The CDR3 DNA reads as TGCGCCAGCAGCTTAGCGGGACAGGGTAGTGAAAAACTGTTTTTT. It yields the protein CASSLAGQGSEKLFF. The chain employs TRBV5-1 and TRBJ1-4; TRBD1 matches 9 bases. The CDR3 has 15 amino acids. Germline V gene lookup returns CDR1 SGHRS and CDR2 YFSETQ. With 2 bases clipped from V and 7 bases from J, the junction kept 6 bases outside the gene matches.

The V gene is TRBV18, the J gene TRBJ1-3, with a weak D call TRBD1 (5 bases). V was trimmed by 6 bases and J by 0 bases, leaving 15 bases between them. The CDR3 extends over 16 amino acids. Germline V gives CDR1 KGHSH, CDR2 LQKENI. CDR3 nucleotide sequence: TGTGCCAGCTCTCCGGTTGACAGTTTCTCTGGAAACACCATATATTTT. Translation: CASSPVDSFSGNTIYF.

As regards this clone: The same CDR3 can be traced to other DNA sequences in this sample. This chain joins TRBV4-1 and TRBJ2-7; 8 bases map to TRBD1. The CDR3 is 15 residues long. CDR1 and CDR2 from the germline V gene are MGHRA and YSYEKL. V was clipped by 1 base and J by 0 bases; unmatched bases: 2. Here the CDR3 DNA reads TGCGCCAGCAGCCAAGGGACAGGGAGCTCCTACGAGCAGTACTTC. Translation gives CASSQGTGSSYEQYF.

This sequence joins TRBV5-1 and TRBJ2-1; no clear D gene. V shed 0 bases and J shed 0 bases, with 7 bases lying between them. The CDR3 covers 15 residues. Germline-derived CDR1 and CDR2 are SGHRS and YFSETQ. CDR3 sequence (DNA): TGCGCCAGCAGCTTGGGGGCTATCTCCTACAATGAGCAGTTCTTC. Its protein product is CASSLGAISYNEQFF.

The chain has TRBV29-1 and TRBJ2-7, with 7 bases fitting TRBD1. From germline, CDR1 is SQVTM and CDR2 ANQGSEA. The CDR3 has 13 residues. V lost 6 bases, J lost 0 bases, and 5 bases stayed unmatched. CDR3 DNA sequence: TGCAGCGTGGGACAGTCCCTCTCCTACGAGCAGTACTTC. Protein: CSVGQSLSYEQYF.

The chain combines TRBV6-1 with TRBJ1-1; a possible D gene is TRBD1 (6 bases). The ends were cut back, 1 base at V and 0 bases at J, with 18 bases in the middle. CDR1 and CDR2 (germline): MNHNS, SASEGT. This CDR3 has 18 residues. The CDR3 bases are TGTGCCAGCAGTGAAGACCCAGCAGGGGCTACTGTGAACACTGAAGCTTTCTTT. Its protein product is CASSEDPAGATVNTEAFF.

V is TRBV5-4 and J is TRBJ2-1; 10 nucleotides match TRBD2. J lost 7 bases, V lost 2 bases, and 6 bases had no gene match. This CDR3 is 15 amino acids long. Germline lookup yields CDR1 SGHNT and CDR2 YYREEE (reference sequence). The CDR3 spells CASSFLAGDSNEQFF. DNA of the CDR3: TGTGCCAGCAGCTTTCTAGCGGGAGATTCGAATGAGCAGTTCTTC.

The V and J genes are TRBV9 and TRBJ1-2, with TRBD1 identical over 7 bases. V trimming: 4 bases; J trimming: 7 bases; junction bases outside the gene matches: 13. Germline values: CDR1 SGDLS, CDR2 YYNGEE. The CDR3 has 15 residues. The CDR3 loop reads CASSTSPGQLRGYTF. As DNA, the CDR3 is TGTGCCAGCAGCACCTCCCCGGGACAGCTTCGTGGCTACACCTTC.

This chain connects TRBV10-3 to TRBJ2-1, with 14 bases that match TRBD2. Germline V gives CDR1 ENHRY, CDR2 SYGVKD. V gave up 10 bases and J gave up 4 bases; unmatched junction bases: 15. The CDR3 has 18 amino acids. The CDR3 loop is CATEPPGLAGVGYNEQFF. In DNA, the CDR3 is TGTGCCACCGAACCCCCGGGACTAGCGGGAGTAGGGTACAATGAGCAGTTCTTC.

The chain uses TRBV5-5 and TRBJ1-6; TRBD1 agrees at 7 bases. The CDR3 has 14 amino acids. With V trimmed by 3 bases and J by 10 bases, 7 bases remained unmatched. The V gene's germline CDR1 is SGHKS and CDR2 YYEKEE (reference sequence). In DNA form, the CDR3 reads TGTGCCAGCAGCTCTGACAGGGAGAGCTCACCCCTCCACTTT. Amino acids: CASSSDRESSPLHF.

The chain employs TRBV18 and TRBJ1-1, with TRBD1 matching 8 bases. The CDR3 spans 17 residues. Per germline, CDR1 KGHSH and CDR2 LQKENI. Unmatched junction bases numbered 12, after V lost 3 bases and J lost 3 bases. CDR3 loop: CASSPPDRGPWHTEAFF. CDR3 bases: TGTGCCAGCTCACCCCCCGACAGGGGCCCCTGGCACACTGAAGCTTTCTTT.

The chain couples TRBV7-2 to TRBJ2-5; maybe TRBD2 (6 bases). Trimming took off 5 bases at V and 4 bases at J, with 14 bases between the two ends. CDR1 and CDR2 from the germline V gene are SGHTA and FQGNSA. This CDR3 region has 14 residues. CDR3: CASSLMVSGETQYF. Written as DNA, the CDR3 is TGTGCCAGCAGCCTCATGGTTAGCGGAGAGACCCAGTACTTC.